The present TCR beta chain was sequenced within a study of regulatory T cells in long-lasting Graves disease. Specified time point: persistent/refractory GD, antithyroid drugs over 5 years with positive TRAb. The TCR library used RNA extracted from PBMCs. V lost 8 bases, J lost 1 base, and 10 bases stayed unmatched. Germline assignment: CDR1 KGHDR and CDR2 SFDVKD. The CDR3 contains 17 residues. This clonotype occurred a few times. CDR3-region Arm-PCR and iRepertoire HTBI primers produced the TCR beta libraries. Each CDR3 protein is one row after TCRdb ran MiXCR on the multiplex PCR reads. The sample has 350,000 to 500,000 distinct CDR3 sequences; under 25% are singletons.

The receptor was isolated from a female donor with Graves disease. The chain links TRBV24-1 to TRBJ2-2; TRBD1 aligns across 9 bases. The specimen comprised peripheral blood mononuclear cells (PBMCs), sampled when the disease was refractory, from a patient treated with antithyroid drugs. The CDR3 is CATKGTPGQGNTGELFF. The CDR3 DNA is TGTGCCACCAAAGGAACCCCGGGACAGGGGAACACCGGGGAGCTGTTTTTT.